Here is one T cell receptor beta chain with its context. This entry comes from a study of blood T cell repertoires in COVID-19. V lost 8 bases and J lost 6, with 12 bases in between. The CDR3 is 12 amino acids. CDR1 and CDR2 (germline): SNHLY, FYNNEI. Per the authors' pipeline: Amplification with reference gene primers provided the estimates of nucleated cell counts. The table came from immunoSEQ multiplex PCR; TCRdb's copy has only in-frame clones and leaves some out. The V and J calls and clone size are taken from that table; D and trimming were inferred from the DNA. The table has under 60,000 clones, 85% to 90% seen once.

The J gene is TRBJ2-3, the V gene TRBV2, with D maybe TRBD2 (5 bases). This receptor was obtained from a human donor in a cohort sampled during active COVID-19. Sequenced sample: peripheral blood. The DNA for the CDR3 is TGTGCCAGCGGACTGTTGTTTGATACGCAGTATTTT. This codes for CASGLLFDTQYF.